The 16 T cell receptor beta chains below were found in one sample sequenced in a study of cytomegalovirus exposure and HLA in healthy donors. The primer mix had 60 Vbeta and 13 Jbeta primers. Repertoires were generated with immunoSEQ multiplex PCR, while TCRdb's copy carries only in-frame clones and drops some. The sample carries 250,000 to 300,000 clones, about 93% recorded once. The source material was PBMCs. Every receptor here comes from a girl aged 2 to 9 in good health and CMV-seronegative.

A single count supports this clone. The gene calls are TRBV9 and TRBJ1-1, with 9 positions matching TRBD1. The CDR3 loop spans 16 amino acids. V lost 0 bases and J lost 0; bases outside the gene matches: 3. Germline CDR1 and CDR2: SGDLS and YYNGEE. CDR3 protein: CASSVGQGGMNTEAFF. CDR3 DNA sequence: TGTGCCAGCAGCGTAGGACAGGGGGGGATGAACACTGAAGCTTTCTTT.

V and J are TRBV6-5 and TRBJ2-7; D might be TRBD2 (5 bases). CDR3 length: 16 residues. Germline V lookup: CDR1 MNHEY, CDR2 SVGAGI. Trimming removed 0 bases from V and 0 bases from J, with 12 bases in between. CDR3: CASSYSGIPSSYEQYF. CDR3 DNA sequence: TGTGCCAGCAGTTACTCCGGGATCCCAAGCTCCTACGAGCAGTACTTC.

The rearrangement links TRBV10-3 to TRBJ2-5, with D perhaps matching TRBD2 (6 bases). Trimming cost V 8 bases and J 3 bases, with 16 bases left between them. CDR1 is ENHRY, CDR2 SYGVKD, per germline. The CDR3 is 14 amino acids. The CDR3 bases are TGTGCCATCGGCAGAGGTGGAGGGGAAGAGACCCAGTACTTC. This gives the protein CAIGRGGGEETQYF.

The chain carries TRBV7-9 and TRBJ2-1; TRBD2 matches 7 bases. The CDR3 extends over 12 amino acids. Per germline, CDR1 SEHNR and CDR2 FQNEAQ (reference sequence). The V segment lost 5 bases and the J segment 12 bases; nucleotides outside the gene matches: 7. For the CDR3, the DNA is TGTGCCAGCAGCGGGCGGGAGTCAGGGCAGTTCTTC. This gives the protein CASSGRESGQFF.

The genes are TRBV7-9 and TRBJ2-5, with 9 bases fitting TRBD1. The germline V gene has CDR1 SEHNR and CDR2 FQNEAQ (reference sequence). J lost 5 bases, V lost 5 bases, and 6 bases had no gene match. The CDR3 is 14 residues long. DNA of the CDR3: TGTGCCAGCAGCAAGACAGGGGGGACGGAGACCCAGTACTTC. The encoded protein is CASSKTGGTETQYF.

The chain employs TRBV27 and TRBJ2-7; D might be TRBD1 (6 bases). CDR1 is MNHEY, CDR2 SMNVEV, per germline (reference sequence). Trimming removed 3 bases from V and 9 bases from J, with 18 bases in between. This CDR3 comprises 14 residues. The CDR3 nucleotides read TGTGCCAGCAGTTTCTTAGGGGAACAGGGACGGCAGTACTTC. Protein sequence: CASSFLGEQGRQYF.

This chain connects TRBV9 to TRBJ1-4; TRBD1 is a possible D gene (5 bases). Per the germline V gene, CDR1 is SGDLS and CDR2 is YYNGEE. V gave up 0 bases and J gave up 5 bases, with 8 bases separating them. The CDR3 is 14 residues long. The CDR3 DNA is TGTGCCAGCAGCGTAGGACGGGGGAATGAAAAACTGTTTTTT. This sequence encodes CASSVGRGNEKLFF.

CDR3 amino acids: CASSVVSENTEAFF. For the CDR3, the DNA is TGTGCCAGCAGCGTAGTGTCAGAGAACACTGAAGCTTTCTTT. The chain employs TRBV9 and TRBJ1-1; D is undetermined. Germline CDR1 reads SGDLS; CDR2 reads YYNGEE. The CDR3 loop spans 14 amino acids. Between the trimmed V and J ends, which lost 0 bases and 1 base, there was a span of 7 bases.

This clone was found a few times. The chain's CDR3 is CASSSPLGQGENNEQFF. CDR3 coding DNA: TGTGCCAGCAGCTCTCCGCTTGGACAGGGGGAAAACAATGAGCAGTTCTTC. This rearrangement joins TRBV7-9 to TRBJ2-1, with 10 bases aligning to TRBD1. The CDR3 spans 17 residues. CDR1 is SEHNR and CDR2 is FQNEAQ in the germline V gene (reference sequence). J lost 5 bases, V lost 4 bases, and 11 bases had no gene match.

In this sample, this clone turned up once. The V and J genes are TRBV7-3 and TRBJ2-1; 8 nucleotides align to TRBD2. V gave up 2 bases and J gave up 5 bases; unmatched junction bases: 8. Germline V lookup: CDR1 SGHTA, CDR2 FQGTGA. This CDR3 comprises 16 residues. CDR3 in amino acids: CASSLLAGGGDNEQFF. The CDR3 DNA sequence: TGTGCCAGCAGCTTACTAGCCGGGGGGGGTGACAATGAGCAGTTCTTC.

This clone was counted a few times. V is TRBV18 and J is TRBJ2-7, with 7 bases identical to TRBD1. The length of the CDR3 is 15 residues. The germline V gene has CDR1 KGHSH and CDR2 LQKENI. J lost 2 bases, V lost 3 bases, and 7 bases had no gene match. Here the CDR3 DNA reads TGTGCCAGCTCACCCCAGCCGGGACAGACCTACGAGCAGTACTTC. It yields the protein CASSPQPGQTYEQYF.

The CDR3 nucleotides are TGTGCCTGGAACCCCGGGACAAGTGCGGGTGAAAAACTGTTTTTT. This translates into CAWNPGTSAGEKLFF. The chain employs TRBV30 and TRBJ1-4, with a possible D match to TRBD1 (6 bases). V lost 4 bases and J 7 bases, leaving 19 bases between the germline ends. This CDR3 comprises 15 residues. Germline V gene sequence: CDR1 GTSNPN, CDR2 SVGIG (reference sequence).

V usage is TRBV7-8 and J usage is TRBJ2-5; 11 bases fit TRBD2. The CDR3 has 16 residues. CDR1 and CDR2 from the germline V gene are SGHVS and FQNEAQ. V gave up 7 bases and J gave up 1 base; unmatched junction bases: 8. The CDR3 DNA sequence: TGTGCCAGCACCCCCGGGACTAGCGGATTCCAAGAGACCCAGTACTTC. Translated: CASTPGTSGFQETQYF.

The J gene is TRBJ2-2, the V gene TRBV28; no definite D call. Trimming left V 5 bases short and J 1 base short, with 5 bases between. CDR3 length equals 13 residues. Germline CDR1 reads MDHEN; CDR2 reads SYDVKM. The CDR3 sequence: CASSIRNTGELFF. The CDR3 DNA follows: TGTGCCAGCAGTATTCGGAACACCGGGGAGCTGTTTTTT.

V is TRBV15 and J is TRBJ2-7; 7 positions match TRBD1. Germline V lookup: CDR1 LNHNV, CDR2 YYDKDF (reference sequence). The V and J ends lost 5 bases and 4 bases, in that order; junction bases with no gene match: 8. This CDR3 contains 14 residues. The CDR3 DNA is TGTGCCACCAGCTTTCGACAGGGAAAATACGAGCAGTACTTC. It is translated as CATSFRQGKYEQYF. Full variable domain (remainder filled in from reference TRBV15 and TRBJ2-7): DAMVIQNPRYQVTQFGKPVTLSCSQTLNHNVMYWYQQKSSQAPKLLFHYYDKDFNNEADTPDNFQSRRPNTSFCFLDIRSPGLGDTAMYLCATSFRQGKYEQYFGPGTRLTVT.

This clone came up once. The rearrangement uses TRBV6-4 and TRBJ1-2; 9 bases line up with TRBD1. The CDR3 length is 14 residues. J lost 5 bases, V lost 6 bases, and 7 bases had no gene match. Germline CDR1 and CDR2: MRHNA and SNTAGT. The CDR3 coding sequence is TGTGCCAGCAGCCCCACCGGGACAGGGTATGGCTACACCTTC. Translated: CASSPTGTGYGYTF.